This is a list of T cell receptor beta chains from one sample in a study of somatic mutations in cytotoxic T cells in rheumatoid arthritis. Sequencing was performed with immunoSEQ multiplex PCR; in TCRdb, only in-frame clones are kept and a portion is missing. The sample includes more than 20,000 clones, 70% to 90% of them seen just once. Input material: CD8+ T cells sorted from blood. All receptors derive from a woman between 50 and 59 years old in good health. Each CDR3 is given with its conserved first and last residue. Some rows mark clone size as missing; the rest say once, few, many or name a class of expanded clone.

cdr3_aa | j_call | v_call | clone_size
CASCEASGYGYTF | TRBJ1-2 | TRBV2 | -
CASSSGGLTYEQYF | TRBJ2-7 | TRBV2 | -
CASSQSPGNPSGAFF | TRBJ1-1 | TRBV23-1 | once
CASSQDTGGITEAFF | TRBJ1-1 | TRBV4-2 | -
CASSLAGWNTEAFF | TRBJ1-1 | TRBV7-2 | -
CASSLYGVGRFTEAFF | TRBJ1-1 | TRBV5-1 | -
CASSVTAGDSYNEQFF | TRBJ2-1 | TRBV7-6 | -
CASSVGQGYTEAFF | TRBJ1-1 | TRBV9 | few
CASSTWSGTEAFF | TRBJ1-1 | TRBV5-4 | -
CASNGGIRDTEAFF | TRBJ1-1 | TRBV19 | -
CASSLDPWANEQFF | TRBJ2-1 | TRBV7-9 | few
CASSFRAGQGLPGELFF | TRBJ2-2 | TRBV7-9 | -
CASSYGQGGGYTF | TRBJ1-2 | TRBV5-8 | -
CVSSQGMSEGLSIWNTEAFF | TRBJ1-1 | TRBV4-3 | -
CASSLVSGRDETQYF | TRBJ2-5 | TRBV13 | -
CASSYSKQGLHYEQYF | TRBJ2-7 | TRBV6-5 | -
CASSDRDGKNIQYF | TRBJ2-4 | TRBV7-2 | -
CASRVQGASNYGYTF | TRBJ1-2 | TRBV27 | -
CASSLGGPGSYEQYF | TRBJ2-7 | TRBV5-4 | -
CASSLSVFSTDTQYF | TRBJ2-3 | TRBV5-1 | -
CSVVTGGNYGYTF | TRBJ1-2 | TRBV29-1 | -
CASSNAGLKNTEAFF | TRBJ1-1 | TRBV2 | once
CASSPQTGVNTEAFF | TRBJ1-1 | TRBV19 | -
CASSGGDTDTQYF | TRBJ2-3 | TRBV9 | -
CASSGERGGTDTQYF | TRBJ2-3 | TRBV9 | -
CASRDRGKDTQYF | TRBJ2-3 | TRBV7-8 | once
CASRHLQETQYF | TRBJ2-5 | TRBV6-1 | -
CASRHGGQPQHF | TRBJ1-5 | TRBV19 | -
CASSLVGSRGSDTQYF | TRBJ2-3 | TRBV7-6 | -
CASSGQLKNTEAFF | TRBJ1-1 | TRBV7-9 | -
CASSLGILAGGQFF | TRBJ2-1 | TRBV13 | -
CASSLRSGEKPHEQYF | TRBJ2-7 | TRBV11-2 | -
CASSLGQSQGETQYF | TRBJ2-5 | TRBV7-9 | few
CASSLAPGRQETQYF | TRBJ2-5 | TRBV7-2 | -